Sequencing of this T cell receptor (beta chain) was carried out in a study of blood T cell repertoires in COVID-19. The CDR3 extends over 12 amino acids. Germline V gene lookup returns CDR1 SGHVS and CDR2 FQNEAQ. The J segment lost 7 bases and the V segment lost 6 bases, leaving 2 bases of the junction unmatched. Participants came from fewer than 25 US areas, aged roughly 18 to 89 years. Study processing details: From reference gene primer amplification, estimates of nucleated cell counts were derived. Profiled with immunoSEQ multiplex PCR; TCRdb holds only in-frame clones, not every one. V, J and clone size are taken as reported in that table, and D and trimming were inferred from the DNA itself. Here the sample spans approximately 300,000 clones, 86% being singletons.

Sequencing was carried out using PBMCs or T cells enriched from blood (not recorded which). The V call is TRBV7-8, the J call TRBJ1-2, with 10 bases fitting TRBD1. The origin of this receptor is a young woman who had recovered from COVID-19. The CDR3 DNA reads TGTGCCAGCAGGGGGACAGGGGTTGGCTACACCTTC. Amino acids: CASRGTGVGYTF.